Following are 21 T cell receptor beta chains from one sample sequenced in a study of tumor-infiltrating lymphocytes in localized non-small cell lung cancer. Clones were sequenced by immunoSEQ multiplex PCR, and TCRdb holds only the in-frame ones, with some missing. Here the sample spans about 7,100 clones, roughly three fifths being singletons. Sequencing input: uninvolved lung tissue not adjacent to the tumor. Receptors were obtained from a human donor with non-small cell lung cancer.

V usage is TRBV12-5 and J usage is TRBJ2-7; D might be TRBD1 (6 bases). This CDR3 has 12 amino acids. CDR1 and CDR2 from the germline V gene are LGHNT and FRNRAP. Trimming removed 5 bases at V and 3 bases at J, with 8 bases between. The CDR3 sequence is CASGLDSYEQYF. The CDR3 coding sequence is TGTGCTAGTGGTCTGGACAGCTACGAGCAGTACTTC.

The chain couples TRBV7-9 to TRBJ1-1; D gene unclear. This CDR3 spans 15 amino acids. Germline V CDR1 and CDR2: SEHNR, FQNEAQ (reference sequence). The germline V and J ends were trimmed by 4 bases and 0 bases, with 12 bases remaining between them. The CDR3 nucleotides are TGTGCCAGCAGCTCGGGCGGGAGCATGAACACTGAAGCTTTCTTT. Translation gives CASSSGGSMNTEAFF.

The V gene is TRBV5-1, the J gene TRBJ2-5; 12 bases map to TRBD2. The CDR3 extends over 15 amino acids. Trimming at V came to 4 bases and at J to 2 bases, leaving 3 bases not matched to a gene. Per the germline V gene, CDR1 is SGHRS and CDR2 is YFSETQ. The CDR3 DNA is TGCGCCAGCAGCCGACTAGCGGGGGAGCAAGAGACCCAGTACTTC. It is translated as CASSRLAGEQETQYF.

The chain employs TRBV18 and TRBJ1-2; D is perhaps TRBD1 (6 bases). Trimming removed 4 bases at V and 2 bases at J, with 11 bases between. CDR1 and CDR2 from the germline V gene are KGHSH and LQKENI. The CDR3 spans 14 residues. CDR3 nucleotide sequence: TGTGCCAGCTCACTTGGACAGAGGAACTATGGCTACACCTTC. Translating it yields CASSLGQRNYGYTF.

The rearrangement joins TRBV11-3 to TRBJ2-3, with 10 positions matching TRBD2. Trimming at V came to 5 bases and at J to 1 base, leaving 3 bases not matched to a gene. The CDR3 is 15 residues long. CDR1 is SGHNT, CDR2 YENEEA, per germline. The CDR3 DNA follows: TGTGCCAGCAGCCCCCTAGCGGGAGGCACAGATACGCAGTATTTT. Its translation is CASSPLAGGTDTQYF. The full variable domain, completed using reference TRBV11-3 and TRBJ2-3, is EAGVVQSPRYKIIEKKQPVAFWCNPISGHNTLYWYLQNLGQGPELLIRYENEEAVDDSQLPKDRFSAERLKGVDSTLKIQPAELGDSAVYLCASSPLAGGTDTQYFGPGTRLTVL.

This rearrangement joins TRBV15 to TRBJ2-1; D uncertain. V was trimmed by 5 bases and J by 5 bases, leaving 10 bases between them. The CDR3 loop spans 13 amino acids. Germline V gene data show CDR1 as LNHNV and CDR2 as YYDKDF (reference sequence). CDR3 bases: TGTGCCACCAGCGACCGACCCGACAATGAGCAGTTCTTC. It codes for CATSDRPDNEQFF.

The chain employs TRBV7-9 and TRBJ2-6; TRBD1 matches 7 bases. CDR3 size: 18 residues. Germline V gene data show CDR1 as SEHNR and CDR2 as FQNEAQ (reference sequence). The J segment lost 0 bases and the V segment lost 1 base, leaving 6 bases of the junction unmatched. CDR3 nucleotide sequence: TGTGCCAGCAGCTTAGGCCTGGGACAGAACTCTGGGGCCAACGTCCTGACTTTC. Translation gives CASSLGLGQNSGANVLTF.

This clone has only a few counts. The V and J genes are TRBV30 and TRBJ1-6, with D perhaps TRBD1 (5 bases). The CDR3 consists of 14 residues. The V end lost 1 base, the J end lost 9 bases, and 13 bases lay between the germline ends. In germline, CDR1 is GTSNPN, CDR2 SVGIG (reference sequence). The DNA for the CDR3 is TGTGCCTGGAGTGACGGGGCGCAGAGTTCACCCCTCCACTTT. Its translation: CAWSDGAQSSPLHF.

V is TRBV6-1 and J is TRBJ2-7; D not certain. Looked up from germline, CDR1 is MNHNS and CDR2 is SASEGT. Trimming left V 2 bases short and J 0 bases short, with 11 bases between. CDR3 length equals 15 residues. This CDR3 is CASSELLHTSYEQYF. The CDR3 DNA follows: TGTGCCAGCAGTGAATTATTACACACCTCCTACGAGCAGTACTTC.

CDR3 nucleotide sequence: TGTGCCAGCAGCGTACACGATAATTCACCCCTCCACTTT. Its protein product is CASSVHDNSPLHF. This rearrangement joins TRBV9 to TRBJ1-6; D is unclear. The ends were cut back, 1 base at V and 5 bases at J, with 4 bases in the middle. This CDR3 has 13 residues. Germline CDR1 SGDLS, CDR2 YYNGEE.

The genes are TRBV30 and TRBJ2-7; 15 nucleotides line up with TRBD2. This CDR3 comprises 18 residues. Trimming removed 1 base from V and 0 bases from J; junction bases left unmatched: 7. Germline CDR1 reads GTSNPN; CDR2 reads SVGIG (reference sequence). The CDR3 sequence: CAWSASGLAGGSSYEQYF. As DNA, the CDR3 is TGTGCCTGGAGTGCCTCGGGACTAGCGGGGGGAAGCTCCTACGAGCAGTACTTC. The entire variable domain, with the rest obtained from reference TRBV30 and TRBJ2-7, is as follows: SQTIHQWPATLVQPVGSPLSLECTVEGTSNPNLYWYRQAAGRGLQLLFYSVGIGQISSEVPQNLSASRPQDRQFILSSKKLLLSDSGFYLCAWSASGLAGGSSYEQYFGPGTRLTVT.

The chain couples TRBV4-1 to TRBJ2-7, with D perhaps TRBD1 or TRBD2 (5 bases each). Trimming removed 0 bases at V and 3 bases at J, with 12 bases between. Germline assignment: CDR1 MGHRA and CDR2 YSYEKL. The CDR3 sequence is 15 residues long. For the CDR3, the DNA is TGCGCCAGCAGCCAAGATCGGGACGGATACTACGAGCAGTACTTC. Translation gives CASSQDRDGYYEQYF.

The chain is built from TRBV2 and TRBJ1-6; 7 bases align to TRBD1. The length of the CDR3 is 15 residues. J gave up 5 bases and V 8 bases, and 9 bases lay outside the gene matches. Germline values: CDR1 SNHLY, CDR2 FYNNEI. The DNA for the CDR3 is TGTGCCAGCCGCCGGACAGGCTCGAATAATTCACCCCTCCACTTT. It encodes CASRRTGSNNSPLHF.

This chain links TRBV4-1 with TRBJ2-7, with 7 bases aligning to TRBD1. CDR1 is MGHRA and CDR2 is YSYEKL in the germline V gene. Trimming removed 3 bases from V and 2 bases from J; junction bases left unmatched: 7. The CDR3 has 15 residues. The CDR3 DNA is TGCGCCAGCAGCCAGAACCGGGACAGCCCCTACGAGCAGTACTTC. This sequence encodes CASSQNRDSPYEQYF.

The chain links TRBV6-1 to TRBJ1-2; D might be TRBD1 (5 bases). The V and J ends lost 7 bases and 7 bases respectively, with 16 bases between them. The CDR3 covers 13 residues. CDR1 is MNHNS and CDR2 is SASEGT in the germline V gene. The CDR3 region is CASILTGTSGYTF. DNA of the CDR3: TGTGCCAGCATTCTTACCGGGACCTCTGGCTACACCTTC.

This clone was picked up one time. The rearrangement joins TRBV5-4 to TRBJ1-1; 11 positions agree with TRBD1. Trimming at V came to 0 bases and at J to 3 bases, leaving 7 bases not matched to a gene. In germline, CDR1 is SGHNT, CDR2 YYREEE (reference sequence). The CDR3 runs 17 residues. This CDR3 is CASSLAEDRGRYTEAFF. The DNA of the CDR3 is TGTGCCAGCAGCTTGGCCGAGGACAGGGGGCGCTACACTGAAGCTTTCTTT.

This chain links TRBV7-9 with TRBJ2-7; TRBD1 aligns across 11 bases. CDR3 size: 14 residues. The germline V gene has CDR1 SEHNR and CDR2 FQNEAQ (reference sequence). The J segment lost 3 bases and the V segment lost 5 bases, leaving 3 bases of the junction unmatched. The CDR3 here is CASSPDRGLYEQYF. CDR3 bases: TGTGCCAGCAGCCCGGACAGGGGGCTCTACGAGCAGTACTTC.

This clone has just one count. The chain has TRBV20-1 and TRBJ2-3; possibly TRBD1 for D (6 bases). The CDR3 runs 11 residues. CDR1 and CDR2 (germline): DFQATT, SNEGSKA (reference sequence). V lost 3 bases to trimming and J lost 7 bases, with 8 bases between them. CDR3 protein: CSARRGNTQYF. CDR3 nucleotides: TGCAGTGCTAGGAGGGGGAATACGCAGTATTTT.

This sequence joins TRBV6-1 and TRBJ1-4, with unresolved D. Germline V gives CDR1 MNHNS, CDR2 SASEGT. Trimming removed 4 bases at V and 8 bases at J, with 11 bases between. CDR3 length equals 13 residues. The CDR3 sequence is CASSGTANEKLFF. The CDR3 DNA follows: TGTGCCAGCAGTGGAACGGCGAACGAAAAACTGTTTTTT.

This chain uses TRBV5-6 with TRBJ1-5; D is possibly TRBD1 (5 bases). The CDR3 extends over 14 amino acids. The V and J ends lost 0 bases and 8 bases respectively, with 12 bases between them. Looked up from germline, CDR1 is SGHDT and CDR2 is YYEEEE. CDR3 protein: CASSLGGRLEPQHF. In nucleotides, the CDR3 is TGTGCCAGCAGCTTGGGGGGCCGTCTCGAGCCCCAGCATTTT.

This rearrangement joins TRBV10-2 to TRBJ1-6; 9 bases align to TRBD1. The CDR3 extends over 16 amino acids. Trimming removed 4 bases from V and 10 bases from J; junction bases left unmatched: 11. Germline loops: CDR1 WSHSY, CDR2 SAAADI. The CDR3 loop reads CASSGPGQGPNSPLHF. CDR3 DNA: TGCGCCAGCAGTGGGCCCGGACAGGGGCCAAACTCACCCCTCCACTTT.